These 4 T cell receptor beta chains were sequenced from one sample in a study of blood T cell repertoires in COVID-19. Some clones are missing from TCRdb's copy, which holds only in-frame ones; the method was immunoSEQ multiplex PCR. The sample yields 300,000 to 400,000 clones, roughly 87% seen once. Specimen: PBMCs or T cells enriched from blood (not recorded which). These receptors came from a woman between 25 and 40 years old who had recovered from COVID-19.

The CDR3 is CAISVGEGSYEQYF. The DNA of the CDR3 is TGTGCCATCAGTGTGGGGGAGGGCTCCTACGAGCAGTACTTC. This chain links TRBV10-3 with TRBJ2-7, with TRBD2 identical over 7 bases. The CDR3 has 14 residues. V lost 4 bases and J lost 0; bases outside the gene matches: 3. Germline CDR1 reads ENHRY; CDR2 reads SYGVKD.

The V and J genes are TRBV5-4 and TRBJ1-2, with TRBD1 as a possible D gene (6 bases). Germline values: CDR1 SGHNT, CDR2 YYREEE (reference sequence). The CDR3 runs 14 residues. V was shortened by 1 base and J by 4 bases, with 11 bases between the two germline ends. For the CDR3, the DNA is TGTGCCAGCAGCTTGACAGGGTTGGGCTATGGCTACACCTTC. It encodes CASSLTGLGYGYTF. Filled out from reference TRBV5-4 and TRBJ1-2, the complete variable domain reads ETGVTQSPTHLIKTRGQQVTLRCSSQSGHNTVSWYQQALGQGPQFIFQYYREEENGRGNFPPRFSGLQFPNYSSELNVNALELDDSALYLCASSLTGLGYGYTFGSGTRLTVV.

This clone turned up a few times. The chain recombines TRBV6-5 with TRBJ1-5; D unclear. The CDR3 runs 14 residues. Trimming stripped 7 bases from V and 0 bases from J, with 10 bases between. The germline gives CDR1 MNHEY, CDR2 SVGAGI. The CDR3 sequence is CASNGVLSNQPQHF. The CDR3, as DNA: TGTGCCAGCAACGGAGTCCTTAGCAATCAGCCCCAGCATTTT.

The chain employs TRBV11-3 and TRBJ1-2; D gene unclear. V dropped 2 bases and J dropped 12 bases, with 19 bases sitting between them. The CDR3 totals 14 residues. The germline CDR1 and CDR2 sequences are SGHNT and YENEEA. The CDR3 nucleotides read TGTGCCAGCAGCTTACAGAACGAGGCCGCGACCCACACCTTC. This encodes CASSLQNEAATHTF. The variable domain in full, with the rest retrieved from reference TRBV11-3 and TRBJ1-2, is EAGVVQSPRYKIIEKKQPVAFWCNPISGHNTLYWYLQNLGQGPELLIRYENEEAVDDSQLPKDRFSAERLKGVDSTLKIQPAELGDSAVYLCASSLQNEAATHTFGSGTRLTVV.